A selection of T cell receptor beta chains follows, all from one sample in a study of blood T cell repertoires in COVID-19. The repertoire was sequenced with immunoSEQ multiplex PCR; TCRdb's copy has only in-frame clones and lacks some. This repertoire shows under 350,000 clones, 85% found once; its top ten account for just over 7%. The sequenced sample was peripheral blood. The receptors shown here come from a human donor in a cohort sampled during active COVID-19. Both conserved end residues are part of each CDR3. The D gene is left open where the match is weak. The size entry is marked missing in some rows and otherwise reads once, few, many or a size class.

V gene,J gene,D gene,clone size,CDR3 length,CDR3 protein,CDR3 DNA
TRBV5-1,TRBJ2-7,TRBD1,NA,14,CASSRTGYAYEQYF,TGCGCCAGCAGTAGGACAGGATACGCCTACGAGCAGTACTTC
TRBV7-9,TRBJ1-3,TRBD1,NA,14,CASSSDRKGNTIYF,TGTGCCAGCAGCTCGGACAGGAAAGGAAACACCATATATTTT
TRBV5-6,TRBJ1-2,TRBD1,once,16,CASSLTGEVASYGYTF,TGTGCCAGCAGTTTAACAGGGGAGGTGGCTTCCTATGGCTACACCTTC
TRBV6-5,TRBJ2-7,TRBD1,NA,15,CASSLTGGSSYEQYF,TGTGCCAGCAGTTTGACAGGGGGAAGCTCCTACGAGCAGTACTTC
TRBV3-1/TRBV3-2,TRBJ2-1,NA,NA,15,CASSQDRIANNEQFF,TGTGCCAGCAGCCAAGATAGAATAGCAAACAATGAGCAGTTCTTC
TRBV19,TRBJ1-2,NA,NA,13,CASSIGLNYGYTF,TGTGCCAGTAGTATTGGACTAAACTATGGCTACACCTTC
TRBV5-1,TRBJ2-7,TRBD1,NA,16,CASSLGGTGTTYEQYF,TGCGCCAGCAGCTTGGGGGGGACAGGAACTACCTACGAGCAGTACTTC
TRBV12-3/TRBV12-4,TRBJ2-1,NA,NA,11,CASSLSSGQFF,TGTGCCAGCAGTTTAAGTAGCGGGCAGTTCTTC
TRBV28,TRBJ2-7,NA,once,13,CASSNGNAYEQYF,TGTGCCAGCAGTAACGGGAATGCCTACGAGCAGTACTTC
TRBV6-5,TRBJ1-5,NA,NA,15,CASSRDYREGQPQHF,TGTGCCAGCAGTCGGGATTACAGGGAGGGTCAGCCCCAGCATTTT
TRBV7-8,TRBJ1-5,NA,NA,14,CASSPSGWSQPQHF,TGTGCCAGCAGCCCCTCCGGGTGGTCTCAGCCCCAGCATTTT
TRBV6-1,TRBJ2-7,NA,once,15,CASSEALGFVYEQYF,TGTGCCAGCAGTGAAGCGCTAGGTTTTGTTTACGAGCAGTACTTC
TRBV10-3,TRBJ1-2,TRBD1,NA,16,CAIRRTGVGSNYGYTF,TGTGCCATCAGGAGGACAGGGGTCGGGTCTAACTATGGCTACACCTTC
TRBV5-6,TRBJ2-7,TRBD1,once,14,CASRKGQGAVEQYF,TGTGCCAGCAGGAAGGGACAGGGGGCTGTCGAGCAGTACTTC
TRBV28,TRBJ2-1,NA,many,14,CASSLRRDHNEQFF,TGTGCCAGCAGTTTGAGGCGGGACCACAATGAGCAGTTCTTC
TRBV28,TRBJ2-2,NA,NA,16,CASSLMGQRDTGELFF,TGTGCCAGCAGTTTAATGGGACAAAGGGACACCGGGGAGCTGTTTTTT
TRBV2,TRBJ1-2,NA,NA,11,CASSRQGGYTF,TGTGCCAGCAGCCGACAAGGAGGCTACACCTTC
TRBV11-2,TRBJ2-2,NA,NA,15,CASKRLQANTGELFF,TGTGCCAGTAAACGTCTGCAGGCGAACACCGGGGAGCTGTTTTTT